Listed here are 30 T cell receptor beta chains from one sample, sequenced in a study of cytomegalovirus exposure and HLA in healthy donors. The PCR had 60 Vbeta and 13 Jbeta primers. Assay used: immunoSEQ multiplex PCR; TCRdb lists only in-frame clones, some missing. The sample has 150,000 to 200,000 clones; roughly two thirds are singletons. Specimen: PBMCs. These receptors were taken from a woman aged 40 to 55 in good health and CMV-seropositive.

The V gene is TRBV20-1, the J gene TRBJ2-5; maybe TRBD1 (6 bases). The J call may be faulty, since TRBJ2-7 better matches the DNA end. CDR3 length: 11 amino acids. Germline V CDR1 and CDR2: DFQATT, SNEGSKA (reference sequence). The chain's CDR3 is CSAITGSEQYF. CDR3 DNA: TGCAGTGCTATAACAGGGAGCGAGCAGTACTTC.

The chain joins TRBV6-5 to TRBJ2-7; maybe TRBD1 (5 bases). CDR3 length equals 15 residues. Trimming stripped 6 bases from V and 2 bases from J, with 17 bases between. In germline, CDR1 is MNHEY, CDR2 SVGAGI. The CDR3 loop reads CASSPRGVVAYEQYF. CDR3 DNA sequence: TGTGCCAGCAGCCCTAGGGGCGTGGTTGCCTACGAGCAGTACTTC.

The chain recombines TRBV9 with TRBJ1-1; no firm D call. The V end was cut by 3 bases, the J end by 0 bases, with 6 bases between. The CDR3 contains 13 residues. The germline V gene encodes CDR1 SGDLS and CDR2 YYNGEE. CDR3 loop: CASSAQMNTEAFF. The CDR3 DNA reads as TGTGCCAGCAGCGCACAGATGAACACTGAAGCTTTCTTT. Complete variable domain (other parts from reference TRBV9 and TRBJ1-1): DSGVTQTPKHLITATGQRVTLRCSPRSGDLSVYWYQQSLDQGLQFLIQYYNGEERAKGNILERFSAQQFPDLHSELNLSSLELGDSALYFCASSAQMNTEAFFGQGTRLTVV.

V gene TRBV4-3 combines with J gene TRBJ2-7; D is ambiguous. Trimming removed 0 bases at V and 0 bases at J, with 9 bases between. The CDR3 is made up of 15 amino acids. CDR1 and CDR2 from the germline V gene are LGHNA and YSLEER. The CDR3 is CASSQDRHSSYEQYF. The DNA of the CDR3 is TGCGCCAGCAGCCAAGATAGACATAGCTCCTACGAGCAGTACTTC.

This chain links TRBV29-1 with TRBJ1-2, with unresolved D. V shed 3 bases and J shed 7 bases, with 15 bases lying between them. This CDR3 contains 13 residues. Germline values: CDR1 SQVTM, CDR2 ANQGSEA. The CDR3 region has the DNA TGCAGCGTTGAGGGTGGGCAGGTGTCTGGCTACACCTTC. Translation: CSVEGGQVSGYTF.

This chain joins TRBV4-1 and TRBJ1-2; perhaps TRBD1 as D (5 bases). Germline loops: CDR1 MGHRA, CDR2 YSYEKL. This CDR3 region has 15 residues. The V and J ends lost 0 bases and 8 bases respectively, with 16 bases between them. CDR3 protein: CASSQDVPGSGGYTF. In DNA, the CDR3 is TGCGCCAGCAGCCAAGATGTTCCAGGGTCGGGCGGCTACACCTTC.

This clone turned up a few times. The chain recombines TRBV7-9 with TRBJ1-3; 10 bases match TRBD1. The CDR3 is made up of 15 amino acids. Unmatched junction bases numbered 3, after V lost 3 bases and J lost 4 bases. The germline V gene has CDR1 SEHNR and CDR2 FQNEAQ (reference sequence). The CDR3 coding sequence is TGTGCCAGCAGCTTGACAGGGGGCGTCGGAAACACCATATATTTT. Its translation: CASSLTGGVGNTIYF.

This chain links TRBV5-8 with TRBJ2-1; 10 bases match TRBD1. Trimming at V came to 5 bases and at J to 5 bases, leaving 4 bases not matched to a gene. The CDR3 is made up of 14 amino acids. Germline V gives CDR1 SGHTS, CDR2 YDEGEE. CDR3 loop: CASRGGTGDNEQFF. In DNA form, the CDR3 reads TGTGCCAGCAGGGGGGGGACAGGGGACAATGAGCAGTTCTTC.

The chain is built from TRBV28 and TRBJ2-5, with a possible D match to TRBD1 (6 bases). The CDR3 length is 14 residues. Trimming cost V 6 bases and J 4 bases, with 15 bases left between them. Germline V lookup: CDR1 MDHEN, CDR2 SYDVKM. CDR3 DNA sequence: TGTGCCAGCAGAACGACAGGTACGCGAGAGACCCAGTACTTC. Translation gives CASRTTGTRETQYF.

The chain links TRBV19 to TRBJ2-1; TRBD2 matches at 8 bases. Germline lookup yields CDR1 LNHDA and CDR2 SQIVND (reference sequence). V lost 0 bases, J lost 3 bases, and 10 bases stayed unmatched. CDR3 length: 18 amino acids. CDR3 DNA sequence: TGTGCCAGTAGTATAGATCTCGATTCGCTAGCGGGCTACAATGAGCAGTTCTTC. It codes for CASSIDLDSLAGYNEQFF.

To note about this clone: The sample has other DNA sequences that encode this CDR3 too. The V call is TRBV7-2, the J call TRBJ2-3; no definite D call. This CDR3 comprises 12 residues. Looked up from germline, CDR1 is SGHTA and CDR2 is FQGNSA. Between the trimmed V and J ends, which lost 4 bases and 6 bases, there was a span of 8 bases. The CDR3 region has the DNA TGTGCCAGCAGCTCATACACGGATACGCAGTATTTT. It is translated as CASSSYTDTQYF. Full variable domain (rest looked up from reference TRBV7-2 and TRBJ2-3): GAGVSQSPSNKVTEKGKDVELRCDPISGHTALYWYRQSLGQGLEFLIYFQGNSAPDKSGLPSDRFSAERTGGSVSTLTIQRTQQEDSAVYLCASSSYTDTQYFGPGTRLTVL.

J is TRBJ2-1 and V is TRBV11-2, with 8 bases that match TRBD2. The V segment lost 5 bases and the J segment 5 bases; nucleotides outside the gene matches: 8. The CDR3 covers 15 residues. The germline gives CDR1 SGHAT, CDR2 FQNNGV. The CDR3: CASSPGLAGNNEQFF. The CDR3 DNA is TGTGCCAGCAGCCCCGGACTAGCAGGGAACAATGAGCAGTTCTTC.

V and J are TRBV5-5 and TRBJ1-1; no firm D call. CDR3 length: 14 amino acids. Germline V lookup: CDR1 SGHKS, CDR2 YYEKEE (reference sequence). V lost 0 bases to trimming and J lost 6 bases, with 12 bases between them. CDR3 protein: CASSLETGRAEAFF. CDR3 nucleotides: TGTGCCAGCAGCTTGGAGACGGGGAGGGCTGAAGCTTTCTTT.

The chain links TRBV6-6 to TRBJ1-1; 8 positions match TRBD1. The germline V gene encodes CDR1 MNHNY and CDR2 SVGAGI (reference sequence). This CDR3 comprises 15 residues. V shed 5 bases, J shed 5 bases, and the junction held 10 bases outside the gene matches. The CDR3 here is CASSRDRGEETEAFF. The DNA of the CDR3 is TGTGCCAGCAGTAGAGACAGGGGAGAGGAGACTGAAGCTTTCTTT.

The CDR3 bases are TGCAGTGCTGATGGGGGGAGGGGAGCTTTCTTT. This codes for CSADGGRGAFF. The chain has TRBV20-1 and TRBJ1-1, with a tentative D call TRBD1 (5 bases). The CDR3 has 11 amino acids. V dropped 5 bases and J dropped 10 bases, with 14 bases sitting between them. From germline, CDR1 is DFQATT and CDR2 SNEGSKA (reference sequence).

This chain joins TRBV6-1 and TRBJ1-2; the D gene is possibly TRBD1 (5 bases). CDR3 length: 16 residues. Germline CDR1 and CDR2: MNHNS and SASEGT. Trimming took off 0 bases at V and 2 bases at J, with 13 bases between the two ends. The CDR3 is CASSEAGLGLNYGYTF. CDR3 coding DNA: TGTGCCAGCAGTGAAGCAGGCCTGGGACTCAACTATGGCTACACCTTC.

This clone was observed once. This chain connects TRBV27 to TRBJ2-7; no firm D call. V lost 3 bases and J lost 0, with 6 bases in between. Germline values: CDR1 MNHEY, CDR2 SMNVEV (reference sequence). The CDR3 runs 13 residues. Here the CDR3 DNA reads TGTGCCAGCAGTTTCTCGAGCTCCTACGAGCAGTACTTC. It encodes CASSFSSSYEQYF.

The genes are TRBV6-4 and TRBJ2-3, with 12 bases aligning to TRBD2. The CDR3 is 17 residues long. Germline CDR1 and CDR2: MRHNA and SNTAGT. With V trimmed by 0 bases and J by 6 bases, 7 bases remained unmatched. CDR3 sequence reads: CASSDSPSGRVVDTQYF. As DNA, the CDR3 is TGTGCCAGCAGTGACTCACCTAGCGGGAGGGTTGTTGATACGCAGTATTTT.

The chain uses TRBV7-9 and TRBJ2-5, with TRBD2 matching over 7 bases. The germline V gene encodes CDR1 SEHNR and CDR2 FQNEAQ (reference sequence). The CDR3 extends over 14 amino acids. V lost 5 bases and J lost 3; bases outside the gene matches: 6. The CDR3 region is CASSPQTSKETQYF. The CDR3 nucleotides are TGTGCCAGCAGCCCACAGACTAGCAAAGAGACCCAGTACTTC.

This clone appeared a few times. The chain has TRBV4-3 and TRBJ2-3, with TRBD2 matching 9 bases. The length of the CDR3 is 14 residues. Germline V gene lookup returns CDR1 LGHNA and CDR2 YSLEER. Trimming cost V 5 bases and J 6 bases; bases outside gene matches: 6. CDR3 amino acids: CASSKAGGRDTQYF. DNA for the CDR3: TGCGCCAGCAGCAAGGCGGGGGGGCGGGATACGCAGTATTTT.

A few counts support this clone. The V gene is TRBV5-4, the J gene TRBJ2-3, with 9 bases fitting TRBD2. V lost 2 bases to trimming and J lost 5 bases; unmatched junction nucleotides: 6. CDR1 and CDR2 (germline): SGHNT, YYREEE (reference sequence). This CDR3 has 15 amino acids. This CDR3 reads CASSLRIAGEDTQYF. The CDR3 coding sequence is TGTGCCAGCAGCTTAAGAATAGCGGGGGAAGATACGCAGTATTTT.

This chain's CDR3 is CASSWGVMNTEAFF. The DNA for the CDR3 is TGTGCCAGCAGCTGGGGAGTAATGAACACTGAAGCTTTCTTT. The V gene is TRBV5-4, the J gene TRBJ1-1; D remains unclear. The germline V and J ends were trimmed by 3 bases and 0 bases, with 9 bases remaining between them. The CDR3 has 14 residues. Germline V gives CDR1 SGHNT, CDR2 YYREEE (reference sequence).

J is TRBJ2-1 and V is TRBV7-2; D perhaps matches TRBD1 (6 bases). V lost 8 bases, J lost 7 bases, and 15 bases lay in between. The CDR3 covers 13 residues. Germline CDR1 and CDR2: SGHTA and FQGNSA. CDR3 DNA: TGTGCCAGCCGATTTAGGACAGAGAATGAGCAGTTCTTC. This sequence encodes CASRFRTENEQFF.

The chain combines TRBV29-1 with TRBJ2-7, with a possible D match to TRBD2 (5 bases). Germline V CDR1 and CDR2: SQVTM, ANQGSEA. This CDR3 has 11 amino acids. V was pared by 2 bases and J by 6 bases, with 8 bases between. CDR3 sequence reads: CSVERGAEQYF. The CDR3 nucleotides are TGCAGCGTTGAACGGGGAGCCGAGCAGTACTTC.

In the case of this clone: This same CDR3 is encoded by further DNA sequences in the sample. The gene calls are TRBV25-1 and TRBJ2-5; possibly TRBD2 for D (6 bases). The CDR3 sequence is 13 residues long. Trimming pared 4 bases from V and 6 bases from J, leaving 12 bases between. CDR1 is MGHDK and CDR2 is SYGVNS in the germline V gene. Here the CDR3 reads CASSVTGSKTQYF. The DNA of the CDR3 is TGTGCCAGCAGTGTCACCGGGAGTAAGACCCAGTACTTC.

The J gene is TRBJ2-7, the V gene TRBV4-3; 10 positions agree with TRBD2. Germline assignment: CDR1 LGHNA and CDR2 YSLEER. Trimming took 1 base from V and 3 from J; bases not matched to a gene: 3. This CDR3 contains 15 residues. The CDR3 protein is CASSQGTSGLYEQYF. The CDR3 DNA follows: TGCGCCAGCAGCCAAGGGACTAGCGGACTCTACGAGCAGTACTTC.

This sequence joins TRBV5-6 and TRBJ2-3; 11 bases are a match to TRBD1. V lost 4 bases and J lost 4; bases outside the gene matches: 5. This CDR3 is 15 amino acids long. CDR1 is SGHDT and CDR2 is YYEEEE in the germline V gene. The CDR3 bases are TGTGCCAGCAGCAGACCGGGACAGGGGGCAGATACGCAGTATTTT. Amino acids: CASSRPGQGADTQYF.

This clone was seen more than once but under ten times. The V and J genes are TRBV7-2 and TRBJ2-2; 10 bases fit TRBD1. CDR1 is SGHTA, CDR2 FQGNSA, per germline. The J segment lost 1 base and the V segment lost 5 bases, leaving 7 bases of the junction unmatched. This CDR3 has 17 residues. Here the CDR3 DNA reads TGTGCCAGCAGCCGAACCGGGACAGGGGTGAACACCGGGGAGCTGTTTTTT. It specifies CASSRTGTGVNTGELFF.

This clone showed up just a few times. The CDR3 nucleotides are TGTGCCAGTAGCCCGGGGGGGGTCTCATTGTCCTATGGCTACACCTTC. Its protein product is CASSPGGVSLSYGYTF. The V gene is TRBV19, the J gene TRBJ1-2; possibly TRBD1 for D (5 bases). V gave up 6 bases and J gave up 4 bases, with 21 bases separating them. The length of the CDR3 is 16 residues. The V gene's germline CDR1 is LNHDA and CDR2 SQIVND (reference sequence).

This clone occurred once. The chain links TRBV29-1 to TRBJ2-6; D may be TRBD1 (6 bases). CDR3 size: 18 residues. CDR1 and CDR2 from the germline V gene are SQVTM and ANQGSEA. V lost 0 bases and J 0 bases, leaving 15 bases between the germline ends. The CDR3 spells CSVEERRTADSGANVLTF. The CDR3 DNA reads as TGCAGCGTTGAAGAGAGGAGGACAGCAGACTCTGGGGCCAACGTCCTGACTTTC.